A selection of T cell receptor beta chains follows, all from one sample in a study of OX40 agonist ivuxolimab in advanced cancers. Here immunoSEQ multiplex PCR was the method, and the copy in TCRdb shows in-frame clones only, minus some. The data show more than 35,000 clones, with 84% seen just once and about 15% held by the top ten. Sequencing used CD4+ or CD8+ T cells sorted from blood, obtained in a trial of the OX40 agonist ivuxolimab. The receptors were sampled from an adult with an advanced solid tumor such as melanoma, head and neck, liver or kidney cancer. CDR3s include the opening cysteine and the closing phenylalanine or tryptophan. D genes are given only for firm matches. The size of a clone is reported for some rows only, either as once, few or many, or as a class for expanded clones.

clone size: -
D gene: TRBD2
V gene: TRBV10-3
J gene: TRBJ2-1
CDR3 DNA: TGTGCCATCAGTGAAGGGACTAGTAATGAGCAGTTCTTC
CDR3 protein: CAISEGTSNEQFF

clone size: few
D gene: TRBD2
V gene: TRBV28
J gene: TRBJ2-7
CDR3 DNA: TGTGCCAGCAGACGTACTAGCGGGAGGATCTACGAGCAGTACTTC
CDR3 protein: CASRRTSGRIYEQYF

clone size: -
D gene: TRBD1
V gene: TRBV11-3
J gene: TRBJ2-5
CDR3 DNA: TGTGCCAGCAGCTCCCGACAGGGGGCGCGGGAGACCCAGTACTTC
CDR3 protein: CASSSRQGARETQYF

clone size: -
D gene: -
V gene: TRBV5-1
J gene: TRBJ2-7
CDR3 DNA: TGCGCCAGCAGCTTAACCTGGGGGTTTAACGAGCAGTACTTC
CDR3 protein: CASSLTWGFNEQYF

clone size: -
D gene: -
V gene: TRBV27
J gene: TRBJ1-2
CDR3 DNA: TGTGCCAGCAGTTTATGGGGGGGGGCTAACTATGGCTACACCTTC
CDR3 protein: CASSLWGGANYGYTF

clone size: -
D gene: -
V gene: TRBV28
J gene: TRBJ1-3
CDR3 DNA: TGTGCCAGCAGTGGACACCACTCTGGAAACACCATATATTTT
CDR3 protein: CASSGHHSGNTIYF

clone size: once
D gene: TRBD2
V gene: TRBV30
J gene: TRBJ2-7
CDR3 DNA: TGTGCCTCCGAAAGCCCGTTGGGCAGCGGGAGTGAGCAGTACTTC
CDR3 protein: CASESPLGSGSEQYF

clone size: -
D gene: -
V gene: TRBV28
J gene: TRBJ1-1
CDR3 DNA: TGTGCCAGCAGTTTAAACGGGCCCAACACTGAAGCTTTCTTT
CDR3 protein: CASSLNGPNTEAFF

clone size: -
D gene: TRBD2
V gene: TRBV4-1
J gene: TRBJ2-3
CDR3 DNA: TGCGCCAGCAGCCAAATCTTGAGCGGGGTAGCTGATACGCAGTATTTT
CDR3 protein: CASSQILSGVADTQYF

clone size: -
D gene: TRBD2
V gene: TRBV13
J gene: TRBJ2-5
CDR3 DNA: TGTGCCAGCAGCACCCGGGGTAGCGGGAGTGGAGAGACCCAGTACTTC
CDR3 protein: CASSTRGSGSGETQYF

clone size: -
D gene: -
V gene: TRBV27
J gene: TRBJ2-1
CDR3 DNA: TGTGCCAGCAGTTTATCCGCGGGTGTCGATGAGCAGTTCTTC
CDR3 protein: CASSLSAGVDEQFF

clone size: -
D gene: -
V gene: TRBV11-2
J gene: TRBJ2-7
CDR3 DNA: TGTGCCAGCAGCTTATCCCAACCCTACGAGCAGTACTTC
CDR3 protein: CASSLSQPYEQYF

clone size: once
D gene: -
V gene: TRBV28
J gene: TRBJ1-1
CDR3 DNA: TGTGCCAGCAGGCTCCCCGGAGTGAACACTGAAGCTTTCTTT
CDR3 protein: CASRLPGVNTEAFF

clone size: -
D gene: TRBD2
V gene: TRBV6-5
J gene: TRBJ2-1
CDR3 DNA: TGTGCCAGCAGTTACCTTACTAGCGGGGGGGCCTATGAGCAGTTCTTC
CDR3 protein: CASSYLTSGGAYEQFF

clone size: -
D gene: -
V gene: TRBV7-1
J gene: TRBJ1-5
CDR3 DNA: TGTGCCAGCAGCTTAGTAGGAAATCAGCCCCAGCATTTT
CDR3 protein: CASSLVGNQPQHF

clone size: -
D gene: -
V gene: TRBV13
J gene: TRBJ2-2
CDR3 DNA: TGTGCCAGCTGGGCAGGTTTGGGCAGCACGGAGCTGTTTTTT
CDR3 protein: CASWAGLGSTELFF